What follows describes a single T cell receptor (beta chain). Its cognate antigen is unknown. The data were obtained in a study of T cell responses to AZD1222 COVID-19 vaccine. Study-wide results and limits: Baseline seropositivity occurred in only a handful of AZD1222 recipients. Across spike, vaccine-associated CD4 TCRs were found, dominant at 160-218 and 743-854.

Method: immunoSEQ multiplex PCR; TCRdb's copy keeps in-frame clones and lacks some. The data hold around 150,000 clones, with approximately 94% observed a single time. Germline V CDR1 and CDR2: MDHEN, SYDVKM. The V segment lost 5 bases and the J segment 5 bases; nucleotides outside the gene matches: 10. The CDR3 sequence is 15 residues long. The chain links TRBV28 to TRBJ1-1; 8 nucleotides match TRBD1. The source material was peripheral blood, sampled on day 0 of AZD1222 vaccination. The receptor was isolated from an adult in good health. In nucleotides, the CDR3 is TGTGCCAGCAGTCCCCTGGACAGGGTACGGACTGAAGCTTTCTTT. It encodes CASSPLDRVRTEAFF.